These 2 T cell receptor beta chains share one sample of origin, sequenced in a study of T-cell reconstitution after alpha-beta-depleted transplantation in children. The TCRbeta library incorporated unique molecular identifiers. TCRdb itself ran the PCR reads through MiXCR, one entry per CDR3 protein. The data show approximately 430,000 distinct CDR3 sequences, 15% to 20% seen once. The material was PBMCs, mostly from graft donor cells, obtained 360 days after TCRalphabeta/CD19-depleted stem cell transplant. Receptors were obtained from a boy under three years old who had a stem cell transplant for Wiskott-Aldrich syndrome, so the T cells may come from the graft donor.

This clonotype has a single count. This rearrangement joins TRBV4-2 to TRBJ2-5; D is undetermined. Germline lookup yields CDR1 LGHNA and CDR2 YNFKEQ. The CDR3 is 16 amino acids. Deletions cut 0 bases from V and 2 bases from J, with 13 bases between. The CDR3 sequence is CASSQDLSRAQETQYF. The CDR3 nucleotides are TGTGCCAGCAGCCAAGATCTTTCAAGGGCACAAGAGACCCAGTACTTC.

This clonotype was counted only a few times. The chain combines TRBV13 with TRBJ1-4, with 7 bases aligning to TRBD1. This CDR3 is 14 amino acids long. Germline values: CDR1 PRHDT, CDR2 FYEKMQ (reference sequence). V was pared by 4 bases and J by 8 bases, with 7 bases of the junction left unmatched. The CDR3 spells CASSSTGLAEKLFF. The CDR3 region has the DNA TGTGCCAGCAGCTCGACAGGGCTCGCGGAAAAACTGTTTTTT.